One and the same sample provided the 17 T cell receptor beta chains below, sequenced in a study of OX40 agonist ivuxolimab in advanced cancers. Only in-frame clones appear in the TCRdb table, and some are missing; sequencing was by immunoSEQ multiplex PCR. Here the sample spans tens of thousands of clones, roughly four fifths being singletons. The starting material was CD4+ or CD8+ T cells sorted from blood, obtained in a trial of the OX40 agonist ivuxolimab. The receptor source for this set is an adult with an advanced solid tumor such as melanoma, head and neck, liver or kidney cancer.

The chain is built from TRBV30 and TRBJ2-7, with D maybe TRBD2 (6 bases). From germline, CDR1 is GTSNPN and CDR2 SVGIG (reference sequence). The CDR3 runs 14 residues. The V end was cut by 2 bases, the J end by 2 bases, with 13 bases between. The CDR3 nucleotides read TGTGCCTGGAGTTCCGGGACTTCCACCTACGAGCAGTACTTC. This gives the protein CAWSSGTSTYEQYF.

This chain links TRBV4-2 with TRBJ1-3; D may be TRBD1 (5 bases). The length of the CDR3 is 14 residues. CDR1 LGHNA and CDR2 YNFKEQ come from the germline V gene. V lost 0 bases, J lost 6 bases, and 9 bases lay in between. The CDR3 nucleotides read TGTGCCAGCAGCCAAGATCGGGGGACAAACACCATATATTTT. Protein: CASSQDRGTNTIYF.

This chain uses TRBV30 with TRBJ2-5; no reliable D call. The CDR3 length is 13 residues. The ends were cut back, 2 bases at V and 0 bases at J, with 7 bases in the middle. The germline V gene encodes CDR1 GTSNPN and CDR2 SVGIG (reference sequence). The CDR3, as DNA: TGTGCCTGGAGTACGCAGAACCAAGAGACCCAGTACTTC. Translating gives CAWSTQNQETQYF.

Points on this clone: Its ends do not fully match the called genes, so a read error is possible. V usage is TRBV6-5 and J usage is TRBJ1-6; D may be TRBD1 (5 bases). Germline-derived CDR1 and CDR2 are MNHEY and SVGAGI. This CDR3 comprises 14 residues. Here the CDR3 reads CASSFTGYSSPLHF. The CDR3 bases are TGTGCCAGCAGTTTCACAGGTTATAGTTCACCCCTCCACTTT.

J is TRBJ2-3 and V is TRBV7-2; D perhaps matches TRBD2 (5 bases). Trimming shortened V by 1 base and J by 14 bases, and 13 bases separated the two germline ends. Germline assignment: CDR1 SGHTA and CDR2 FQGNSA. The CDR3 covers 12 residues. CDR3 region: CASSLVLGLLYF. The CDR3 coding sequence is TGTGCCAGCAGCTTAGTACTAGGCCTCCTGTATTTT.

This chain links TRBV18 with TRBJ1-5; D is ambiguous. V was shortened by 3 bases and J by 1 base, with 4 bases between the two germline ends. There are 13 residues in the CDR3. The germline gives CDR1 KGHSH, CDR2 LQKENI. The CDR3, as DNA: TGTGCCAGCTCACCCCAGAGCAATCAGCCCCAGCATTTT. It specifies CASSPQSNQPQHF.

J is TRBJ2-2 and V is TRBV11-3, with D perhaps TRBD2 (6 bases). The CDR3 is 16 residues long. V was clipped by 0 bases and J by 2 bases, with 10 bases between them. Germline assignment: CDR1 SGHNT and CDR2 YENEEA. Here the CDR3 DNA reads TGTGCCAGCAGCTTAGATTCCGGGGGTAACACCGGGGAGCTGTTTTTT. Its translation: CASSLDSGGNTGELFF. Together with reference TRBV11-3 and TRBJ2-2, the CDR3 gives the full variable domain: EAGVVQSPRYKIIEKKQPVAFWCNPISGHNTLYWYLQNLGQGPELLIRYENEEAVDDSQLPKDRFSAERLKGVDSTLKIQPAELGDSAVYLCASSLDSGGNTGELFFGEGSRLTVL.

The chain recombines TRBV12-5 with TRBJ1-1; no definite D call. This CDR3 has 13 residues. Looked up from germline, CDR1 is LGHNT and CDR2 is FRNRAP. The germline V and J ends were trimmed by 1 base and 0 bases, with 3 bases remaining between them. The CDR3 nucleotides read TGTGCTAGTGGTTTGGAAGTGAACACTGAAGCTTTCTTT. It specifies CASGLEVNTEAFF.

The chain combines TRBV30 with TRBJ1-5; D gene uncertain. The CDR3 runs 15 residues. The V end was cut by 1 base, the J end by 1 base, with 11 bases between. CDR1 is GTSNPN, CDR2 SVGIG, per germline (reference sequence). CDR3 amino acids: CAWSAGGRSNQPQHF. The CDR3 nucleotides read TGTGCCTGGAGTGCGGGAGGGAGAAGCAATCAGCCCCAGCATTTT.

V is TRBV28 and J is TRBJ2-7, with D perhaps matching TRBD1 or TRBD2 (5 bases each). This CDR3 is 12 amino acids long. The ends were cut back, 9 bases at V and 4 bases at J, with 13 bases in the middle. CDR1 is MDHEN and CDR2 is SYDVKM in the germline V gene. The CDR3 here is CASVGAGYEQYF. As DNA, the CDR3 is TGTGCCAGTGTAGGGGCGGGTTACGAGCAGTACTTC.

Within the sample, this clone is medium-sized (0.01 to 0.1%). The chain joins TRBV5-1 to TRBJ2-5; D unresolved. Germline CDR1 SGHRS, CDR2 YFSETQ. Trimming stripped 0 bases from V and 5 bases from J, with 14 bases between. The CDR3 length is 15 residues. The CDR3 here is CASSLVAQPRETQYF. CDR3 in DNA: TGCGCCAGCAGCTTGGTGGCGCAACCCCGTGAGACCCAGTACTTC.

The gene calls are TRBV5-1 and TRBJ2-7, with 10 nucleotides matching TRBD2. Germline CDR1 SGHRS, CDR2 YFSETQ. V was clipped by 0 bases and J by 4 bases; unmatched bases: 4. The length of the CDR3 is 15 residues. In DNA form, the CDR3 reads TGCGCCAGCAGCTTGGCCGGGACTAGCGCTTACGAGCAGTACTTC. Translated: CASSLAGTSAYEQYF.

The V call is TRBV19, the J call TRBJ1-2; D is unresolved. Trimming stripped 1 base from V and 8 bases from J, with 14 bases between. CDR1 and CDR2 from the germline V gene are LNHDA and SQIVND (reference sequence). The CDR3 sequence is 14 residues long. DNA for the CDR3: TGTGCCAGTAGTATAGGAACGGGCCTCCAGGGCTACACCTTC. Translating gives CASSIGTGLQGYTF.

This clone has a single count. J is TRBJ1-6 and V is TRBV2; possible D gene TRBD1, 6 bases. The V gene's germline CDR1 is SNHLY and CDR2 FYNNEI. Deletions cut 4 bases from V and 5 bases from J, with 12 bases between. This CDR3 contains 15 residues. The CDR3 coding sequence is TGTGCCAGCAGTGCAACGGGACACAATAATTCACCCCTCCACTTT. It translates to CASSATGHNNSPLHF. Combining the CDR3 with reference TRBV2 and TRBJ1-6 gives the whole variable domain EPEVTQTPSHQVTQMGQEVILRCVPISNHLYFYWYRQILGQKVEFLVSFYNNEISEKSEIFDDQFSVERPDGSNFTLKIRSTKLEDSAMYFCASSATGHNNSPLHFGNGTRLTVT.

The chain has TRBV6-1 and TRBJ2-5, with 7 bases identical to TRBD1. J was trimmed by 1 base and V by 5 bases; bases with no gene match: 7. CDR3 size: 15 residues. Germline-derived CDR1 and CDR2 are MNHNS and SASEGT. The chain's CDR3 is CASSKRTGGQETQYF. CDR3 coding DNA: TGTGCCAGCAGTAAACGGACAGGCGGCCAAGAGACCCAGTACTTC.

In its sample, this clone was seen a few times. This sequence joins TRBV5-6 and TRBJ1-5, with D tentatively TRBD1 (6 bases). Germline lookup yields CDR1 SGHDT and CDR2 YYEEEE. V lost 4 bases, J lost 4 bases, and 12 bases lay in between. There are 14 residues in the CDR3. CDR3 protein: CASSRGQQNQPQHF. For the CDR3, the DNA is TGTGCCAGCAGCCGCGGACAGCAGAATCAGCCCCAGCATTTT.

The genes are TRBV25-1 and TRBJ2-2; tentatively, D is TRBD1 (5 bases). Trimming took off 2 bases at V and 4 bases at J, with 17 bases between the two ends. This CDR3 has 17 amino acids. CDR1 and CDR2 (germline): MGHDK, SYGVNS. In DNA form, the CDR3 reads TGTGCCAGCAGTGAAAAGATAGGGCGGCAGGGCACCGGGGAGCTGTTTTTT. Translating it yields CASSEKIGRQGTGELFF.